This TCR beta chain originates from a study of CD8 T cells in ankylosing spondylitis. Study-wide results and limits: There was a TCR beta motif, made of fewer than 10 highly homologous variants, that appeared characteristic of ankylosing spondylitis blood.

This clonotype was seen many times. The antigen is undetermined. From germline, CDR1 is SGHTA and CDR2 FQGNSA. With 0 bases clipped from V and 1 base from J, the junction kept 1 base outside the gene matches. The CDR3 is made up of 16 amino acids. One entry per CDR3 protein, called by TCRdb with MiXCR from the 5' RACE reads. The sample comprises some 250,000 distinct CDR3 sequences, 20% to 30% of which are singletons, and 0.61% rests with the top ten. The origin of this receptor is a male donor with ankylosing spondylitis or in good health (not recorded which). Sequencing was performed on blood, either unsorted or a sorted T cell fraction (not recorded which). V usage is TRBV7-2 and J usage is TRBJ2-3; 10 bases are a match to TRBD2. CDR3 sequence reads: CASSLAGTSGTDTQYF. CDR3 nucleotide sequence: TGTGCCAGCAGCTTAGCCGGGACTAGCGGCACAGATACGCAGTATTTT.